The 10 T cell receptor beta chains reported below all come from one sample, sequenced in a study of blood T cells in healthy people across ages. A sample-barcoded 5' primer and a J-beta primer mix were used in a second PCR of roughly 7 to 12 cycles. TCRdb analysed the 5' RACE reads with MiXCR anew, one entry per CDR3 protein. The table records over 500,000 distinct CDR3 sequences, 25% to 35% of them present only once. This sample also belongs to another study, concerning T cells of mothers and their children.

Material for sequencing was blood. All receptors come from a boy aged 2-15 years in good health.

The V and J genes are TRBV4-1 and TRBJ1-1, with unresolved D. Germline V gene sequence: CDR1 MGHRA, CDR2 YSYEKL. The CDR3 totals 14 residues. The V gene lost 5 bases and the J gene lost 4 bases, with 14 bases spanning the gap. The CDR3 here is CASSGPKEGTEAFF. CDR3 sequence (DNA): TGCGCCAGCAGCGGCCCTAAAGAGGGCACTGAAGCTTTCTTT.

This clonotype was counted a few times. This sequence joins TRBV12-5 and TRBJ2-6, with 12 bases fitting TRBD2. With 2 bases clipped from V and 2 bases from J, the junction kept 4 bases outside the gene matches. This CDR3 has 18 residues. Germline assignment: CDR1 LGHNT and CDR2 FRNRAP. CDR3 DNA sequence: TGTGCTAGTGGTTTGTCCCTAGCGGGAGGGCCTGGGGCCAACGTCCTGACTTTC. It translates to CASGLSLAGGPGANVLTF.

This clonotype was counted between two and nine times. The chain has TRBV4-1 and TRBJ2-3, with TRBD2 matching 7 bases. In germline, CDR1 is MGHRA, CDR2 YSYEKL. V lost 4 bases to trimming and J lost 4 bases; unmatched junction nucleotides: 5. The CDR3 has 14 residues. The CDR3 nucleotides are TGCGCCAGCAGCCTTAGCGGGCAGTCAGATACGCAGTATTTT. Residues: CASSLSGQSDTQYF.

This chain links TRBV5-4 with TRBJ2-7; no firm D call. The CDR3 runs 14 residues. Germline CDR1 reads SGHNT; CDR2 reads YYREEE (reference sequence). V dropped 3 bases and J dropped 6 bases, with 16 bases sitting between them. The CDR3 DNA reads TGTGCCAGCAGCTGGGGTCCGTTGAGCTGCGAGCAGTACTTC. Its protein is CASSWGPLSCEQYF.

The table lists this clonotype with a few counts. This sequence joins TRBV5-1 and TRBJ2-1; TRBD2 agrees at 8 bases. The length of the CDR3 is 15 residues. Per germline, CDR1 SGHRS and CDR2 YFSETQ. The V and J ends lost 0 bases and 4 bases, in that order; junction bases with no gene match: 3. The CDR3 spells CASSLELADYNEQFF. For the CDR3, the DNA is TGCGCCAGCAGCTTGGAACTAGCGGATTACAATGAGCAGTTCTTC.

The chain recombines TRBV5-1 with TRBJ1-1; D perhaps matches TRBD1 (6 bases). This CDR3 spans 13 amino acids. Germline CDR1 reads SGHRS; CDR2 reads YFSETQ. V was pared by 4 bases and J by 5 bases, with 12 bases between. The CDR3 sequence is CASSRGGRTEAFF. For the CDR3, the DNA is TGCGCCAGCAGCAGGGGGGGAAGGACTGAAGCTTTCTTT.

The chain is built from TRBV4-3 and TRBJ1-2; 8 positions match TRBD1. CDR3 length: 13 residues. Germline V lookup: CDR1 LGHNA, CDR2 YSLEER. J gave up 12 bases and V 0 bases, and 6 bases lay outside the gene matches. The CDR3 DNA reads as TGCGCCAGCAGCCAAGATCGGGAGACAGGGGACACCTTC. Residues: CASSQDRETGDTF.

This clonotype was detected a few times. The rearrangement joins TRBV29-1 to TRBJ2-7; D not resolved. There are 13 residues in the CDR3. V was cut by 0 bases and J by 2 bases, with 8 bases left in between. Germline CDR1 and CDR2: SQVTM and ANQGSEA. DNA for the CDR3: TGCAGCGTTGAAGAGGGCCCAACCTACGAGCAGTACTTC. It codes for CSVEEGPTYEQYF.

The sample holds a few counts of this clonotype. This chain connects TRBV28 to TRBJ2-1, with D possibly TRBD2 on 6 matching bases. This CDR3 has 13 residues. The germline V gene has CDR1 MDHEN and CDR2 SYDVKM. The germline V and J ends were trimmed by 4 bases and 4 bases, with 8 bases remaining between them. The CDR3 DNA sequence: TGTGCCAGCAGTTGGGACTTGTACAATGAGCAGTTCTTC. Its translation is CASSWDLYNEQFF.

This chain joins TRBV5-1 and TRBJ2-6, with TRBD1 matching 7 bases. This CDR3 has 18 amino acids. From germline, CDR1 is SGHRS and CDR2 YFSETQ. V shed 7 bases and J 0 bases; nucleotides not matched to a gene: 13. CDR3 in DNA: TGCGCCAGCGGCTCTGGGACAGCCCCTTACTCTGGGGCCAACGTCCTGACTTTC. Translation gives CASGSGTAPYSGANVLTF.